The entry below gives a single TCR beta chain sequence along with its context. Its antigen target is currently unknown. Base qualities are missing; no much larger clone stands one base away. Different DNA sequences within this sample yield the same CDR3. Healthy HIV-negative adults with no recently reported acute infections or vaccinations were included as donors. All donors were Caucasian adults living in Nashville, Tennessee, USA. CD4+ T cells were enriched by magnetic negative selection, after which naive cells were positively selected on CD45RA and the negative fraction was taken as the memory subset. After blood collection by leukapheresis, PBMCs were isolated using Ficoll-Histopaque density gradient centrifugation and then cryopreserved in the vapor phase of liquid nitrogen. Purity and quantity of every magnetically sorted T cell population were checked by analytical flow cytometry. Genomic DNA was isolated from every sorted fraction and measured by UV absorbance on a Nanodrop 2000c.

The CDR3 holds 14 amino acids from the cysteine to the phenylalanine. Only the CDR3 part of the read is kept: 42 bases, read in frame from the first base. CDR1 LNHDA and CDR2 SQIVND are derived from the germline V gene (reference sequence). V is clipped by 5 bases and J by 4 bases, and the sequence between their germline boundaries is 12 bases long. Using the deep immunoSEQ assay, TCR CDR3 regions were amplified from genomic DNA by multiplex PCR. Genomic DNA extracted from each cell subset was distributed evenly over all wells of several immunoSEQ 96-well plates, and each plate served as one replicate. Each replicate PCR for sorted subsets received roughly 0.2 ug genomic DNA, equal to about 30,000 T cell genomes. Purified libraries were quantified with a Qubit 3.0 fluorometer, sized on a Bioanalyzer 2100, and re-quantified with the KAPA Library Quantification kit. Each immunoSEQ 96-well plate was sequenced on its own single-read 150-cycle Illumina NextSeq 550 flow cell. Processing in the source paper ran as follows. The immunoSEQ output contained only junctional sequences without quality scores, so filtering could not match that applied to full-length reads. Sequences were annotated with PyIR, a Python wrapper for IgBLAST v1.9, using IMGT germline references to assign V/J genes and CDR3. Reads were filtered out if the reads had weak V/J assignments (E-value above 1e-6), no CDR3, stop codons, out-of-frame junctions, or ambiguous translated residues. A V3J clonotype was defined by an identical inferred V gene, J gene, and CDR3 amino acid sequence. The percentage overlap between two repertoires was calculated by dividing the number of shared unique clonotypes by the size of the smaller repertoire. RTK rarefaction, the Chao1 estimator, and Recon v2.1 estimates of unobserved clonotypes were used to assess repertoire richness. Generation probabilities were computed with OLGA for all TCRbeta clonotypes obtained by the gDNA method from several donors. TCRdb obtained this table from immuneACCESS and retained in-frame rearrangements with V and J assigned. These tables miss some clones; where compared with another copy, unresolved V genes account for less than half of the shortfall, and the remainder is unexplained. The V and J calls and clone size were taken over from that table, and D and trimming were inferred from the DNA. The table for this sample lists about 2.4 million clones; roughly 92% of them were counted only once. The biggest ten clones account for more than 0.12% of the sample.

The source of the sample is a study of shared clonotypes between healthy human individuals (dated by TCRdb to about 2020). The study in broad terms: The cohort included three men and a couple of women between 18 and 49 years of age. The study deeply sequenced blood TCR repertoires of five healthy adults to estimate repertoire size and the extent of clonotype sharing between individuals. Libraries were prepared and TCR repertoires were sequenced by different laboratories using diverse techniques, in order to increase sequencing depth and limit assay-specific biases. Per donor, leukapheresis produced somewhere between about 0.9 and 10 billion PBMCs. For each donor, three plates each were used for CD4 naive and CD4 memory, two plates were used for CD8 naive, and one plate was used for CD8 memory.

General study outcomes and caveats: Higher generation probabilities were observed for clonotypes shared by all four sorted-subset donors than for non-shared clonotypes. Pairwise subsampling led to the expectation that sequencing depth would affect the degree of clonotype sharing among donors. Rarefaction of sorted-subset datasets indicated incomplete sequencing despite the large sequencing depth. Sampling was restricted to blood, and TCR repertoires in tissues likely differ from the TCR repertoires found in blood. Across a handful of donors, around 5% of naive CD4, approximately 4% of naive CD8, under 2.5% of memory CD4, and approximately 0.42% of memory CD8 clonotypes were shared. Because the study included a small number of donors, the genetic and exposure-history diversity represented was limited. Naive subsets generally had larger estimated clonotype richness than memory subsets did.

The material sequenced was naive CD4+ T cells sorted from blood. Taken with the paper, the label for cell subset or site translates to: CD45RA+ positively selected. The TCR originated in a man aged 18 to 29 in good health. The chain uses TRBV19 and TRBJ1-5; the D gene cannot be named for sure. The DNA is TGTGCCAGTAGTCCCCCAGGATCTAATCAGCCCCAGCATTTT. Translated, this is CASSPPGSNQPQHF. Full variable domain (CDR3 extended with the reference TRBV19 and TRBJ1-5 proteins): DGGITQSPKYLFRKEGQNVTLSCEQNLNHDAMYWYRQDPGQGLRLIYYSQIVNDFQKGDIAEGYSVSREKKESFPLTVTSAQKNPTAFYLCASSPPGSNQPQHFGDGTRLSIL.